The 21 T cell receptor beta chains reported below all come from one sample, sequenced in a study of blood T cell repertoires in COVID-19. Libraries were prepared by immunoSEQ multiplex PCR; TCRdb keeps only in-frame clonotypes and omits some of them. Of over 120,000 clones listed, about 90% were seen once; the top ten hold about 11%. Sequenced material: PBMCs or T cells enriched from blood (not recorded which). The origin of the receptors is a man aged 60-69 years who had recovered from COVID-19.

This clone appeared once. The chain has TRBV7-9 and TRBJ1-6; TRBD1 matches 8 bases. CDR1 and CDR2 from the germline V gene are SEHNR and FQNEAQ (reference sequence). V shed 7 bases and J 14 bases; nucleotides not matched to a gene: 19. The CDR3 is made up of 16 amino acids. CDR3 region: CASTMGSAGTGLALHF. The CDR3 DNA is TGTGCCAGCACCATGGGGTCCGCGGGGACAGGTCTGGCCCTCCACTTT.

This rearrangement joins TRBV2 to TRBJ1-1, with 10 bases matching TRBD1. The CDR3 is made up of 13 amino acids. V shed 6 bases and J 5 bases; nucleotides not matched to a gene: 3. CDR1 is SNHLY and CDR2 is FYNNEI in the germline V gene. The chain's CDR3 is CASRTGGGTEAFF. In nucleotides, the CDR3 is TGTGCCAGCAGGACAGGGGGCGGGACTGAAGCTTTCTTT.

The rearrangement links TRBV7-3 to TRBJ2-1; no definite D call. The ends were cut back, 1 base at V and 3 bases at J, with 4 bases in the middle. The CDR3 loop spans 13 amino acids. In germline, CDR1 is SGHTA, CDR2 FQGTGA. The CDR3 coding sequence is TGTGCCAGCAGCTTAAACGGCTACAATGAGCAGTTCTTC. It translates to CASSLNGYNEQFF.

The chain combines TRBV7-3 with TRBJ1-5; no definite D call. The CDR3 length is 14 residues. V lost 1 base, J lost 3 bases, and 7 bases lay in between. Germline-derived CDR1 and CDR2 are SGHTA and FQGTGA. The CDR3: CASSLSGTNQPQHF. The CDR3 DNA is TGTGCCAGCAGCTTAAGCGGTACCAATCAGCCCCAGCATTTT.

This chain connects TRBV4-1 to TRBJ2-3; D not resolved. Germline V lookup: CDR1 MGHRA, CDR2 YSYEKL. The V and J ends lost 3 bases and 0 bases respectively, with 13 bases between them. CDR3 length: 16 amino acids. The CDR3 DNA reads as TGCGCCAGCAGCCAGCCGAGCCACCCTAGCACAGATACGCAGTATTTT. Amino acids: CASSQPSHPSTDTQYF.

This clone was seen more than once but under ten times. This chain links TRBV2 with TRBJ1-1, with D unresolved. V lost 7 bases to trimming and J lost 3 bases, with 15 bases between them. The CDR3 extends over 14 amino acids. Per germline, CDR1 SNHLY and CDR2 FYNNEI. The CDR3 bases are TGTGCCAGCATTTCGAGGGTTCGGGACACTGAAGCTTTCTTT. Its translation is CASISRVRDTEAFF. Combining the CDR3 with reference TRBV2 and TRBJ1-1 gives the whole variable domain EPEVTQTPSHQVTQMGQEVILRCVPISNHLYFYWYRQILGQKVEFLVSFYNNEISEKSEIFDDQFSVERPDGSNFTLKIRSTKLEDSAMYFCASISRVRDTEAFFGQGTRLTVV.

The chain joins TRBV20-1 to TRBJ2-2; possible D gene TRBD2, 5 bases. The length of the CDR3 is 15 residues. Trimming cost V 3 bases and J 4 bases, with 15 bases left between them. Germline CDR1 is DFQATT and CDR2 is SNEGSKA (reference sequence). CDR3 in DNA: TGCAGTGCTAGTCCCCGGGAAATGGGCACCGGGGAGCTGTTTTTT. It encodes CSASPREMGTGELFF.

The chain couples TRBV19 to TRBJ2-5; TRBD2 might be the D (7 bases). In germline, CDR1 is LNHDA, CDR2 SQIVND (reference sequence). The CDR3 has 15 residues. The ends were cut back, 3 bases at V and 1 base at J, with 12 bases in the middle. This CDR3 reads CASSIGGAAQETQYF. The CDR3 DNA reads TGTGCCAGTAGTATTGGGGGGGCGGCCCAAGAGACCCAGTACTTC.

V gene TRBV3-1 (or the pseudogene TRBV3-2) combines with J gene TRBJ1-6; D possibly corresponds to TRBD1 (5 bases). Trimming took off 4 bases at V and 9 bases at J, with 13 bases between the two ends. Germline V gene sequence: CDR1 LGHDT, CDR2 YNNKEL (reference sequence). The CDR3 has 14 amino acids. The CDR3 coding sequence is TGTGCCAGCAGCCCCCCCGGGGGTGCTTCACCCCTCCACTTT. Amino acids: CASSPPGGASPLHF.

This clone was picked up one time. The chain couples TRBV6-5 to TRBJ1-3; D possibly corresponds to TRBD1 (5 bases). This CDR3 contains 15 residues. The V end lost 2 bases, the J end lost 2 bases, and 10 bases lay between the germline ends. The germline CDR1 and CDR2 sequences are MNHEY and SVGAGI. Here the CDR3 reads CASSYGAGPGNTIYF. For the CDR3, the DNA is TGTGCCAGCAGTTACGGGGCAGGGCCTGGAAACACCATATATTTT.

This clone was seen more than once but under ten times. Other nucleotide sequences in the sample specify the same CDR3. The chain is built from TRBV28 and TRBJ2-4, with TRBD2 matching over 9 bases. CDR1 MDHEN and CDR2 SYDVKM come from the germline V gene. The CDR3 loop spans 15 amino acids. With 8 bases clipped from V and 2 bases from J, the junction kept 7 bases outside the gene matches. This CDR3 reads CASGARGGPKNIQYF. DNA for the CDR3: TGTGCCAGCGGAGCGCGGGGGGGGCCCAAAAACATTCAGTACTTC.

This chain links TRBV21-1 with TRBJ1-6; the table's D gene call, TRBD1, was not cross checked with the DNA. TRBV21-1 is a recognized pseudogene. The CDR3 has 14 residues. CDR3 in amino acids: CASSKSQGNSPLHF. The CDR3 nucleotides are TGTGCCAGCAGCAAATCTCAGGGTAATTCACCCCTCCACTTT.

There are a few counts of this clone. The gene calls are TRBV2 and TRBJ1-6, with 8 bases fitting TRBD1. The length of the CDR3 is 16 residues. V was clipped by 6 bases and J by 7 bases; unmatched bases: 11. Per the germline V gene, CDR1 is SNHLY and CDR2 is FYNNEI. CDR3 nucleotide sequence: TGTGCCAGCAGGCCCGACAGGGGCTCGGGGAATTCACCCCTCCACTTT. Translating gives CASRPDRGSGNSPLHF.

This clone occurred a few times. The chain links TRBV12-3 or TRBV12-4 to TRBJ2-7, with a possible D match to TRBD1 (5 bases). The CDR3 runs to 13 residues. V was shortened by 1 base and J by 6 bases, with 10 bases between the two germline ends. The CDR3 reads CASSLGRAPEQYF. The CDR3 coding sequence is TGTGCCAGCAGTTTAGGCAGGGCACCCGAGCAGTACTTC.

This chain connects TRBV14 to TRBJ2-7; 7 bases align to TRBD1. V trimming: 5 bases; J trimming: 6 bases; junction bases outside the gene matches: 4. This CDR3 spans 12 amino acids. CDR1 is SGHDN and CDR2 is FVKESK in the germline V gene. CDR3 DNA sequence: TGTGCCAGCAGCGCGACAGGGATCGAGCAGTACTTC. Translation: CASSATGIEQYF.

The V and J genes are TRBV19 and TRBJ1-6; 10 nucleotides match TRBD1. The CDR3 length is 14 residues. Germline values: CDR1 LNHDA, CDR2 SQIVND (reference sequence). Losses at the gene ends were 6 bases for V and 10 bases for J; bases not matched to a gene: 6. The CDR3: CASRPGTGVSPLHF. Written as DNA, the CDR3 is TGTGCCAGTAGACCCGGGACAGGGGTCTCACCCCTCCACTTT.

This clone was seen more than once but under ten times. J is TRBJ2-1 and V is TRBV4-2; 8 positions agree with TRBD2. V was clipped by 1 base and J by 6 bases; unmatched bases: 17. The germline gives CDR1 LGHNA, CDR2 YNFKEQ. The length of the CDR3 is 19 residues. The CDR3 protein is CASSQGWGLDLIRVNEQFF. The CDR3 DNA reads TGTGCCAGCAGCCAAGGGTGGGGACTAGACTTGATTCGAGTCAATGAGCAGTTCTTC.

This clone was counted between two and nine times. The chain employs TRBV10-1 and TRBJ1-2, with D perhaps matching TRBD1 (5 bases). Trimming shortened V by 3 bases and J by 8 bases, and 13 bases separated the two germline ends. Germline assignment: CDR1 WNHNN and CDR2 SYGVQD (reference sequence). The CDR3 sequence is 13 residues long. CDR3 residues: CASSDLGGSGYTF. DNA of the CDR3: TGCGCCAGCAGTGACTTGGGGGGAAGCGGCTACACCTTC.

The chain is built from TRBV28 and TRBJ2-1; TRBD2 agrees at 8 bases. The length of the CDR3 is 14 residues. The germline gives CDR1 MDHEN, CDR2 SYDVKM. Trimming at V came to 5 bases and at J to 5 bases, leaving 5 bases not matched to a gene. As DNA, the CDR3 is TGTGCCAGCAGTGCCAGCGGGAGAGACAATGAGCAGTTCTTC. The encoded protein is CASSASGRDNEQFF.

The chain carries TRBV6-5 and TRBJ1-3; possible D gene TRBD1, 5 bases. Germline lookup yields CDR1 MNHEY and CDR2 SVGAGI. V was clipped by 6 bases and J by 4 bases, with 16 bases between them. The CDR3 extends over 15 amino acids. CDR3: CASRPRRGTGNTIYF. CDR3 bases: TGTGCCAGCAGGCCCAGGCGGGGGACGGGAAACACCATATATTTT.

The V call is TRBV6-1, the J call TRBJ1-1, with 7 bases that match TRBD1. Per germline, CDR1 MNHNS and CDR2 SASEGT. The CDR3 has 14 amino acids. The J segment lost 7 bases and the V segment lost 3 bases, leaving 8 bases of the junction unmatched. CDR3 region: CASSEPGQPSEAFF. The DNA of the CDR3 is TGTGCCAGCAGTGAGCCGGGACAGCCGAGTGAAGCTTTCTTT.